This paragraph reports one TCR beta chain. Reverse transcription of roughly 0.5 to 1 ug RNA was performed with random hexamers. TCRdb re-called the immunoSEQ multiplex PCR reads through MiXCR, storing one row per CDR3 protein. The table shows roughly 200,000 distinct CDR3 sequences, with 90% to 97% occurring only once. This CDR3 has 14 amino acids. Trimming removed 7 bases from V and 3 bases from J; junction bases left unmatched: 5. This sample is part of a study of CD8 T cells in Susac syndrome. The sequence was obtained from a human donor with multiple sclerosis. Sequencing was carried out using CD4+ T cells from PBMCs. The chain employs TRBV12-3 or TRBV12-4 and TRBJ1-1; 10 bases are shared with TRBD1. This chain's CDR3 is CASTPGQGYTEAFF. In DNA form, the CDR3 reads TGTGCCAGCACCCCGGGACAGGGGTACACTGAAGCTTTCTTT.